This TCR beta chain was found in a study of T cell responses to AZD1222 COVID-19 vaccine. Overall study findings and caveats: Only six or seven AZD1222 recipients were seropositive at baseline. Possibly, clonal diversity was underestimated; donors were largely white British and included more females.

The protocol was immunoSEQ multiplex PCR, while the TCRdb copy is restricted to in-frame clones and leaves out a portion. The table lists 150,000 to 200,000 clones, roughly nine tenths of them singletons. Comments on this clone: Its antigen is unidentified.

This CDR3 is built from 16 residues. The germline CDR1 and CDR2 sequences are KGHSH and LQKENI. With 0 bases removed from V and 5 bases from J, the gap between germline ends came to 17 bases. Material: peripheral blood, obtained on day 0 of AZD1222 vaccination. The sequence was collected from an adult in good health. This chain connects TRBV18 to TRBJ2-7, with D perhaps matching TRBD2 (7 bases). The CDR3 sequence: CASSPPGRGLYHEQYF. CDR3 DNA sequence: TGTGCCAGCTCACCACCGGGGAGGGGGTTGTACCACGAGCAGTACTTC.